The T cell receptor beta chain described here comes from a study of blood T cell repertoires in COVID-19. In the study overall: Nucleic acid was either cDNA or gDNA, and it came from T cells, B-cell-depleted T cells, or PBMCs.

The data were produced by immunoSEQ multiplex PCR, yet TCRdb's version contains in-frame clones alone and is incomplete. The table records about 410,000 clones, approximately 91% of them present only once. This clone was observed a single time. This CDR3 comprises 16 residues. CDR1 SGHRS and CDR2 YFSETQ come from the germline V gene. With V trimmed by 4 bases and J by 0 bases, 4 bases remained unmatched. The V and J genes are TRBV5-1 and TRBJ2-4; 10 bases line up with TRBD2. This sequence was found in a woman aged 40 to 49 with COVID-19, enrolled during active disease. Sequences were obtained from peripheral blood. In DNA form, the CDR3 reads TGCGCCAGCAGCCCGGGACTAGCGCCAGCCAAAAACATTCAGTACTTC. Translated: CASSPGLAPAKNIQYF.